Listed below are T cell receptor beta chains from one sample, sequenced in a study of shared clonotypes between healthy human individuals. The data were produced by immunoSEQ multiplex PCR, yet TCRdb's version contains in-frame clones alone and is incomplete. The table includes over a million clones, approximately 97% detected once. The sequenced sample was naive CD4+ T cells sorted from blood. All receptors come from a young man in good health. The CDR3 runs from the conserved cysteine through the conserved F or W. Fields, in order: D gene, V gene, clone size, J gene, CDR3 DNA, CDR3 protein. A D gene is named only where the DNA matches it firmly. The size entry is marked missing in some rows and otherwise reads once, few, many or a size class.

TRBD1	TRBV7-8	NA	TRBJ1-1	TGTGCCAGCAGCAAGGACAGGGCCAAAGGGACGGCTTTCTTT	CASSKDRAKGTAFF
NA	TRBV27	NA	TRBJ1-1	TGTGCCAGCAGATCGGGCGGGGTTCCTGAAGCTTTCTTT	CASRSGGVPEAFF
NA	TRBV6-5	few	TRBJ1-2	TGTGCCAGCAGTTACCGGCGTAACTATGGCTACACCTTC	CASSYRRNYGYTF
TRBD1	TRBV5-4	NA	TRBJ2-7	TGTGCCAGCAGCCTGGGGACAGGGTCGTGGGACGAGCAGTACTTC	CASSLGTGSWDEQYF
NA	TRBV29-1	few	TRBJ2-1	TGCAGCGTTGACGGAAACAATGAGCAGTTCTTC	CSVDGNNEQFF
NA	TRBV7-2	NA	TRBJ2-5	TGTGCCAGCAGGTGGGGAACGACCTGGGAGACCCAGTACTTC	CASRWGTTWETQYF
NA	TRBV7-9	NA	TRBJ2-7	TGTGCCAGCAGCTTAGCGGCAAGCTCCTACGAGCAGTACTTC	CASSLAASSYEQYF
NA	TRBV7-9	NA	TRBJ2-7	TGTGCCAGCACCCACTCAGGGGGGTCCTACGAGCAGTACTTC	CASTHSGGSYEQYF
NA	TRBV28	once	TRBJ1-5	TGTGCCAGCACACCCAATCTGGGGGCGGTTTATCAGCCCCAGCATTTT	CASTPNLGAVYQPQHF
NA	TRBV6-1	NA	TRBJ2-1	TGTGCCAGCAGTCCGCGACAGCCCCCCAATGAGCAGTTCTTC	CASSPRQPPNEQFF
NA	TRBV6-1	NA	TRBJ2-3	TGTGCCAGCACCAAATGGGGAGATACGCAGTATTTT	CASTKWGDTQYF
NA	TRBV19	NA	TRBJ1-2	TGTGCCAGTAGTATATTGGGTGGCTACACCTTC	CASSILGGYTF
TRBD1	TRBV10-3	NA	TRBJ1-3	TGTGCCATCAGTGAGTCGCGGGGACAGGGTATGAGTGCTGGAAACACCATATATTTT	CAISESRGQGMSAGNTIYF
NA	TRBV18	NA	TRBJ2-7	TGTGCCAGCTCACCACTCCCGGGAGAGGTTTACGAGCAGTACTTC	CASSPLPGEVYEQYF
NA	TRBV7-3	NA	TRBJ2-3	TGTGCCAGCAGCTTAAACAGGCCAGATACGCAGTATTTT	CASSLNRPDTQYF
NA	TRBV2	NA	TRBJ1-1	TGTGCCAGCAGTAGACAGAGGGCCATTGGGGACACTGAAGCTTTCTTT	CASSRQRAIGDTEAFF
NA	TRBV18	NA	TRBJ1-4	TGTGCCAGCTTTCTCAGGGGAGGTGAAAAACTGTTTTTT	CASFLRGGEKLFF
NA	TRBV11-2	NA	TRBJ2-7	TGTGCCAGCAGCCCAATCGGGGGATTTTCCTACGAGCAGTACTTC	CASSPIGGFSYEQYF
NA	TRBV7-2	NA	TRBJ2-3	TGTGCCAGCAGCTTAGAACCTAGCACAGATACGCAGTATTTT	CASSLEPSTDTQYF
TRBD2	TRBV4-2	NA	TRBJ2-4	TGTGCCAGCAGCCAAGTTAGCGGGACACTAATAGCCAAAAACATTCAGTACTTC	CASSQVSGTLIAKNIQYF
TRBD2	TRBV27	once	TRBJ2-7	TGTGCCAGCACCCCAGCGGGAGGGCCGTGGTTTTTTTACTTC	CASTPAGGPWFFYF
TRBD2	TRBV11-3	NA	TRBJ2-5	TGTGCCAGCAGCTTAGGGTCGGGGGGAGAGACCCAGTACTTC	CASSLGSGGETQYF
TRBD2	TRBV7-3	NA	TRBJ2-1	TGTGCCAGCAGTCGAGCGGGAGGGCCCGGTGAGCAGTTCTTC	CASSRAGGPGEQFF
TRBD2	TRBV10-2	NA	TRBJ2-3	TGCGCCAGCAGACGACTAGCTCTTAGCACAGATACGCAGTATTTT	CASRRLALSTDTQYF
TRBD1	TRBV5-5	NA	TRBJ1-2	TGTGCCAGCAGCTTGGCTGCGGGACAGGGTTATGGCTACACCTTC	CASSLAAGQGYGYTF
NA	TRBV2	NA	TRBJ1-3	TGTGCCAGCCACCGGCTCGAAGACACCATATATTTT	CASHRLEDTIYF
NA	TRBV5-1	NA	TRBJ2-1	TGCGCCAGCAGCTTCGACCCAGAGACCCATGAGCAGTTCTTC	CASSFDPETHEQFF
NA	TRBV10-3	NA	TRBJ2-1	TGTGCCATCAGTGTGGAGGGTCCCGAGCAGTTCTTC	CAISVEGPEQFF
NA	TRBV30	NA	TRBJ1-5	TGTGCCTGGAGTAATCGCGGGGATAGCAATCAGCCCCAGCATTTT	CAWSNRGDSNQPQHF
NA	TRBV28	NA	TRBJ2-2	TGTGCCAACTCGAGGACAGTAACCGGGGAGCTGTTTTTT	CANSRTVTGELFF
NA	TRBV7-6	NA	TRBJ2-6	TGTGCCAGCAGCGTTCACGGCTCTGGGGCCAACGTCCTGACTTTC	CASSVHGSGANVLTF
NA	TRBV27	NA	TRBJ1-5	TGTGCCAGCAGTTTATCGGGGCCGCACCATAGCAATCAGCCCCAGCATTTT	CASSLSGPHHSNQPQHF
NA	TRBV21-1	NA	TRBJ2-3	TGTGCCAGCAGCAACGTCTCTAGCGATAGCACAGATACGCAGTATTTT	CASSNVSSDSTDTQYF
NA	TRBV25-1	NA	TRBJ2-7	TGTGCCAGCAGTCCCTCTCCGGGGGCAGGGGAGCAGTACTTC	CASSPSPGAGEQYF
NA	TRBV5-1	NA	TRBJ2-2	TGCGCCAGCAGCGCGAACGGGGAGCTGTTTTTT	CASSANGELFF
NA	TRBV5-1	NA	TRBJ2-5	TGCGCCAGCAGCTTTACAGTGCAAGAGACCCAGTACTTC	CASSFTVQETQYF
TRBD1	TRBV28	NA	TRBJ2-7	TGTGCCAGCTCTACAGGGGGCCTAGGATCCTACGAGCAGTACTTC	CASSTGGLGSYEQYF
NA	TRBV10-2	NA	TRBJ2-1	TGCGCCAGCAGGACCCCCAGCCTTTCCTACAATGAGCAGTTCTTC	CASRTPSLSYNEQFF
TRBD2	TRBV5-1	NA	TRBJ2-3	TGCGCCAGCAGCAGGGGACTAGCCTACACAGATACGCAGTATTTT	CASSRGLAYTDTQYF
NA	TRBV10-3	NA	TRBJ2-7	TGTGCCATCAGGGCTGGGCAGGGGAGATTCTACGAGCAGTACTTC	CAIRAGQGRFYEQYF
NA	TRBV7-3	NA	TRBJ1-1	TGTGCCAGTCGACTTTCCCACATGAACACTGAAGCTTTCTTT	CASRLSHMNTEAFF
NA	TRBV4-1	NA	TRBJ1-2	TGCGCCAGCAGCCAAGGGGGGGCCTATGGCTACACCTTC	CASSQGGAYGYTF
TRBD1	TRBV6-1	NA	TRBJ1-5	TGTGCCAGCAGTTTGGACAGGGGTCAGCCCCAGCATTTT	CASSLDRGQPQHF
NA	TRBV14	NA	TRBJ2-7	TGTGCCAGCAGCCAAGCCCAAGGGAGAATTACCTACGAGCAGTACTTC	CASSQAQGRITYEQYF
TRBD1	TRBV14	NA	TRBJ2-5	TGTGCCAGCAGCCAAACACTGGGACAGGGAAAGACCCAGTACTTC	CASSQTLGQGKTQYF
TRBD2	TRBV29-1	NA	TRBJ2-4	TGCAGCGTGAGCGGGAGGGCCGTAAACATTCAGTACTTC	CSVSGRAVNIQYF
NA	TRBV11-2	once	TRBJ2-7	TGTGCCAGCAGCCCAAGGGTTGCACCTTCCTACGAGCAGTACTTC	CASSPRVAPSYEQYF
TRBD1	TRBV5-1	NA	TRBJ2-2	TGCGCCAGCAGCTTAGGACAGGGGAGATCCGGGGAGCTGTTTTTT	CASSLGQGRSGELFF
NA	TRBV6-5	NA	TRBJ2-1	TGTGCCAGCAGTTACTCGGAGGTGGGTCATGGGAATGAGCAGTTCTTC	CASSYSEVGHGNEQFF
NA	TRBV15	once	TRBJ2-7	TGTGCCACCAGCAGAGTAGTCGGGTCAGGCTCCTTCTACGAGCAGTACTTC	CATSRVVGSGSFYEQYF
NA	TRBV15	once	TRBJ2-5	TGTGCCACCAGCAGACGGGGCCAAGAGACCCAGTACTTC	CATSRRGQETQYF